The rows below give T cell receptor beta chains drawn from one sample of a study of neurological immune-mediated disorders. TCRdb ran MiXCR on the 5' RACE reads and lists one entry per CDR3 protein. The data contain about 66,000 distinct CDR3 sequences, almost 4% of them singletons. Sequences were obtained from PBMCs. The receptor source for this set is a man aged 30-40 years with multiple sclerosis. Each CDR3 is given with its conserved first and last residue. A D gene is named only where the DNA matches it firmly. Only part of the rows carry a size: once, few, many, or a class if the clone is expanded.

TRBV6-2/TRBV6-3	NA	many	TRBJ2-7	TGTGCCAGCAGTGACTCCTACGAGCAGTACTTC	CASSDSYEQYF
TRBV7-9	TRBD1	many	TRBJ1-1	TGTGCCAGCAGCCACGTCAAATGGCGGACAGGGCTATCGAACACTGAAGCTTTCTTT	CASSHVKWRTGLSNTEAFF
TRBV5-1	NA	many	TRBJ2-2	TGCGCCAGCAGCGGAGGACAGACGAACACCGGGGAGCTGTTTTTT	CASSGGQTNTGELFF
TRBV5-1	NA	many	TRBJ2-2	TGCGCCAGCAGCTTGTGGGGCGGGGACACCGGGGAGCTGTTTTTT	CASSLWGGDTGELFF
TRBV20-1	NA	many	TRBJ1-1	TGCAGTGCTAGAGACCCCGGGGGGGGGAGGACTGAAGCTTTCTTT	CSARDPGGGRTEAFF
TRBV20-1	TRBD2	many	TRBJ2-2	TGCAGTGCTGGACTAGCGGGAGGAACCGGGGAGCTGTTTTTT	CSAGLAGGTGELFF
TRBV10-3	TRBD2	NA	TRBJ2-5	TGTGCCATCAGGTCTAGCGGGGGGGAGCAAGAGACCCAGTACTTC	CAIRSSGGEQETQYF
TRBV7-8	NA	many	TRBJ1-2	TGTGCCAGCAGCTTAGTGTCGGGGGTTGTGGACTATGGCTACACCTTC	CASSLVSGVVDYGYTF
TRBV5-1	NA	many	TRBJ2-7	TGCGCCAGCAGCTTGGGGCTAGCAGAGCAGTACTTC	CASSLGLAEQYF
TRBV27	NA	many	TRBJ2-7	TGTGCCAGCAGTTTATCGGTTAGCGGAACCTACGAGCAGTACTTC	CASSLSVSGTYEQYF
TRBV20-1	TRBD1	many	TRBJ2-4	TGCAGTGCTAGAGATTCGGGACAGAAAAACATTCAGTACTTC	CSARDSGQKNIQYF
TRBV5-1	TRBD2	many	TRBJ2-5	TGCGCCAGCAGCCGAAGCGGGGGAGAAGAGACCCAGTACTTC	CASSRSGGEETQYF
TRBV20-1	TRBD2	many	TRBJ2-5	TGCAGTGCTAGACGGGGGGGCACCTCGGAGACCCAGTACTTC	CSARRGGTSETQYF
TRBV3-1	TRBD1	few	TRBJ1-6	TGTGCCAGCAGCCTTGGACAGGGAACGTCACCCCTCAACTTT	CASSLGQGTSPLNF
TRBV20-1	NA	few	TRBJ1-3	TGCAGTGCCAGTCCGTCCTCTGGAAACACCATATATTTT	CSASPSSGNTIYF
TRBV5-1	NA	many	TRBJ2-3	TGCGCCAGCACCGGGCCCATACCCCAGGATACGCAGTATTTT	CASTGPIPQDTQYF
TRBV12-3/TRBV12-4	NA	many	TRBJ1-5	TGTGCCAGCAGCGCGCTGGTTGGTCAGCCCCAGCATTTT	CASSALVGQPQHF
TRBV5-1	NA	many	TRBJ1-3	TGCGCCAGCAGCTTGGAGACAGGTGGAAACACCATATATTTT	CASSLETGGNTIYF
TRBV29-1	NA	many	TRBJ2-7	TGCAGCGTTGATTGGGGCTCCTACGAGCAGTACTTC	CSVDWGSYEQYF
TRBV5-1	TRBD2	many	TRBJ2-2	TGCGCCAGCAGCCGCCTAGCGGGGGCTCCGAACACCGGGGAGCTGTTTTTT	CASSRLAGAPNTGELFF
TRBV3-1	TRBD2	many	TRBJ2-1	TGTGCCAGCAGCCAAGGCCCTGCTAGCGGGGGGCTTAATGAGCAGTTCTTC	CASSQGPASGGLNEQFF
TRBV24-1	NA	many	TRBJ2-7	TGTGCCACCAGTGAGCCTTGGGACACCTCCTACGAGCAGTACTTC	CATSEPWDTSYEQYF
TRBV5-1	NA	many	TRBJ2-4	TGCGCCAGCAGCTTGGGGCCGGGACTAGCCAAAAACATTCAGTACTTC	CASSLGPGLAKNIQYF
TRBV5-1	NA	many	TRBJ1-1	TGCGCCAGCGGCCCACAGGGATCCACTGAAGCTTTCTTT	CASGPQGSTEAFF
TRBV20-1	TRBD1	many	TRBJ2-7	TGCAGTGCCCCGGGACAGGGCTACGAGCAGTACTTC	CSAPGQGYEQYF
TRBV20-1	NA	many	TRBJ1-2	TGCAGTGCTAGAGACCCCCGACAAGCGCACTTCTATGGCTACACCTTC	CSARDPRQAHFYGYTF
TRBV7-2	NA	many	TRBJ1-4	TGTGCCAGCAGCTTAAGAGGGGAGCTAGGACTGTTTTTT	CASSLRGELGLFF
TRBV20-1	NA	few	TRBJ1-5	TGCAGTGCTAGAGATTTGGGGAGGGCCGGGCAGCCCCAGAATTTT	CSARDLGRAGQPQNF
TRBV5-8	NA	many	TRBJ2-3	TGTGCCAGCAGCTTGAAGGGCACAGATACGCAGTATTTT	CASSLKGTDTQYF
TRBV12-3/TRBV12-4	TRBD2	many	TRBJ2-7	TGTGCCAGCAGTTTGGACGCGGGACTAGCGGGGTACGAGCAGTACTTC	CASSLDAGLAGYEQYF
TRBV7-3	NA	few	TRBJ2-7	TGTGCCAGCAGCTTACCAGGAGGCGAGCAGTACTTC	CASSLPGGEQYF
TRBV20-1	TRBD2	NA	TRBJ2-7	TGCAGTGCTAGAAACAGCGGGGGGTCGTATTCCTACACCTACGAGCAGTACTTC	CSARNSGGSYSYTYEQYF
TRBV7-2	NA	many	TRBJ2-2	TGTGCCAGCAGCCATGAGGTGGGGCGCACCGGGGAGCTGTTTTTT	CASSHEVGRTGELFF
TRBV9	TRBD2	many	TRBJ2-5	TGTGCCAGCAGCGTAGCCGGCGGGGGGGAGACCCAGTACTTC	CASSVAGGGETQYF
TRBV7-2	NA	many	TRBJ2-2	TGTGCCAGCAGCTTAAACCGGGGACCCGGGGAGCTGTTTTTT	CASSLNRGPGELFF
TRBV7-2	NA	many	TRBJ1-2	TGTGCCAGCAGCTTTCAGGGAACAGGGAATCATGGCTACACCTTC	CASSFQGTGNHGYTF
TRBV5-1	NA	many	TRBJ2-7	TGCGCCAGCAGGACGGACTCCTACGAGCAGTACTTC	CASRTDSYEQYF
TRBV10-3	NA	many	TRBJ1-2	TGTGCCATCAAGTCGGGCGTTTGGGACTATGGCTACACCTTC	CAIKSGVWDYGYTF
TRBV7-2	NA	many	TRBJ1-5	TGTGCCAGCAGCCAAGTAACGACTTATAGCAATCAGCCCCAGCATTTT	CASSQVTTYSNQPQHF
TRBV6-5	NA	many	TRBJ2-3	TGTGCCAGCAGTTACGGAGGCACCGATACGCAGTATTTT	CASSYGGTDTQYF
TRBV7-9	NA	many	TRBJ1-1	TGTGCCAGCAGCTTACTCAACGGAGGGGACACTGAAGCTTTCTTT	CASSLLNGGDTEAFF
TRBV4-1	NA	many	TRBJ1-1	TGCGCCAGCAGCCCGATTCTCGGGGGGGACACTGAAGCTTTCTTT	CASSPILGGDTEAFF
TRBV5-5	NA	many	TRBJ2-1	TGTGCCAGCAAGGGTTTTACCAGCTCCTACAATGAGCAGTTCTTC	CASKGFTSSYNEQFF
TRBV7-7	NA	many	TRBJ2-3	TGTGCCAGCAGCTTAGGGGGACCCCGGGGCACAGATACGCAGTATTTT	CASSLGGPRGTDTQYF
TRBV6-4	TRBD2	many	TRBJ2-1	TGTGCCAGCAGCGAGACTAGCGGGGGGAATGAGCAGTTCTTC	CASSETSGGNEQFF
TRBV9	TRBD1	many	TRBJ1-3	TGTGCCAGCAGCTTACAGGGGGGAATAGGAAACACCATATATTTT	CASSLQGGIGNTIYF
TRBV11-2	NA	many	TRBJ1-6	TGTGCCAGCAGCGAAACCGGGTCCGATTCACCCCTCAACTTT	CASSETGSDSPLNF
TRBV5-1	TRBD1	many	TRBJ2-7	TGCGCCAGCAGCTTGGCCTTCGCCGGGACAGGCACCTACGAGCAGTACTTC	CASSLAFAGTGTYEQYF
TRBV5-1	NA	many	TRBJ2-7	TGCGCCAGCAGCCGGGGACCCGGCTACGAGCAGTACTTC	CASSRGPGYEQYF
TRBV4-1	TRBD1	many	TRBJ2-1	TGCGCCAGCAGCAAAGGACAGGGGGAGCACAATGAGCAGTTCTTC	CASSKGQGEHNEQFF
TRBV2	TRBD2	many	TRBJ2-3	TGTGCCAGCGGATGGACTAGCGGGGATTCAGATACGCAGTATTTT	CASGWTSGDSDTQYF
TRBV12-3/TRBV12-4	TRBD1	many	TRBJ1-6	TGTGCCAGCAGTTTATGGGACAGACGGTCACCCCTCCACTTT	CASSLWDRRSPLHF
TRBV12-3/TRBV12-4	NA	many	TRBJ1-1	TGTGCCAGCAGTCCGAGACAGGCTAACACTGAAGCTTTCTTT	CASSPRQANTEAFF
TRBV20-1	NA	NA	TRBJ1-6	TGCAGTGCTAACCGGGACCCAAATTCACCCCTCAACTTT	CSANRDPNSPLNF
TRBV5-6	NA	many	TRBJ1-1	TGTGCCAGCAGCTTGGGACACTCCGGGACTGAAGCTTTCTTT	CASSLGHSGTEAFF
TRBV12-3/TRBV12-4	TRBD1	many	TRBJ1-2	TGTGCCAGCAGCAAAGACAGGGGGCAAGGCTACACCTTC	CASSKDRGQGYTF
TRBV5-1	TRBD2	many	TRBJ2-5	TGCGCCAGCAGCTTGGCCGGGGACTACCGCCAAGAGACCCAGTACTTC	CASSLAGDYRQETQYF
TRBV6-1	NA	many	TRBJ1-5	TGTGCCAGCAGTGGGACACTGGGAAATCAGCCCCAGAATTTT	CASSGTLGNQPQNF
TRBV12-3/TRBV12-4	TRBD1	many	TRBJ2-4	TGTGCCAGCAGGGACCGGGACAGGGAGGGGAACATTCAGTACTTC	CASRDRDREGNIQYF
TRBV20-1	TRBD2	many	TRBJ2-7	TGCAGTGTTAGCGGGGGACTCTACGAGCAGTACTTC	CSVSGGLYEQYF